This TCR beta chain came from a study of prognosis after radiotherapy for stage I lung cancer listed by TCRdb under 2021. With respect to the entire study: Between early 2018 and 2019, approximately 18 stage I NSCLC patients were enrolled in Nanjing, China. Some 14 of the patients were found to have newly diagnosed primary stage I lung tumors, and about 5 were living with oligometastatic NSCLC after surgical resection of the primary tumor. All patients were considered medically inoperable, owing to comorbidities in more than 10 and refusal of surgery in about 7. The cohort included more than 10 men and about six women, with a median age of approximately 76 years and a range of roughly 53 to 85 years. About twelve patients had adenocarcinoma and seven had squamous cell carcinoma as the tumor histology. Using image-guided IMRT or VMAT, SBRT was delivered in 3 to 5 fractions at a biologically effective dose of at least 100 Gy. SBRT was not combined with any concurrent therapy in any patient. After SBRT, distant metastases developed in about 20% of the 19 patients at a median of about seven months, while the remaining 15 patients had no significant progression. This study profiled peripheral blood TCR beta repertoires from stage I NSCLC patients before and after stereotactic body radiotherapy and linked the repertoires to distant failure. For each of the 20 or so patients, one blood sample was taken before SBRT and one after, so the study sequenced about 38 samples in total.

V and J are truncated by 4 bases and 6 bases respectively, leaving an intervening sequence of 13 bases. Including cysteine and phenylalanine, the CDR3 has 14 amino acids. This entry keeps only the CDR3 DNA: 42 bases, framed from base 1. CDR1 and CDR2 are drawn from the germline V gene: SGHTA, FQGNSA. Study-level results and caveats: TRBV and TRBJ usage frequencies reportedly varied with metastasis status, involving two V genes at baseline and several V and two J genes after SBRT. Post-SBRT Shannon entropy and its change from baseline were lower in patients who developed distant metastases; baseline Shannon entropy was not associated with metastases. After SBRT, the number of unique TCR clones decreased (median roughly 9,900 before versus some 6,900 after; Wilcoxon paired P=0.011). Whether the expanded TCR clones were tumor-specific was not determined. None of the reported P values were adjusted for multiple comparisons. The small cohort and short follow-up limited the study, so independent validation of the findings is needed.

Two rounds of multiplex PCR were performed to amplify the TCR beta CDR3 region from genomic DNA. In the first round of PCR, primers specific to each TRBV and TRBJ gene were used, and the primer sequences are filed in Chinese patent CN105087789A. The second PCR round used universal primers. The Roche High Pure PCR Template Preparation Kit was used to extract genomic DNA from frozen PBMCs. Paired-end sequencing with 151 bp reads was performed on the libraries using an Illumina HiSeq 3000. The paper's data handling went like this. Raw reads lacking the multiplex PCR primer sequences were removed with CutAdapt. High-quality paired reads were merged into contigs with PEAR. By aligning each contig to reference sequences, MiXCR assigned the TRB V, D and J gene segments to that contig. CDR3 sequences were clustered by base quality and sequence similarity to remove sequencing errors. Diversity was calculated as Shannon entropy divided by the natural log of the number of productive TCR sequences. One minus Shannon entropy divided by the natural log of the number of unique clonotypes was used as the definition of clonality. The Youden index of ROC curves was used to select progression-free survival cut-offs for repertoire metrics, and analyses were performed in R 3.5.3. The public reads were quality trimmed at Q25 with fastp and then assembled into clones with MiXCR by TCRdb, keeping productive beta chains. When rows share a CDR3 protein, they turn into one entry using the most common DNA and genes. The V and J calls reflect TCRdb's pipeline rather than the authors' work. The sample table lists approximately 20,000 distinct CDR3 sequences, approximately 25% of them with a count of one. The ten largest account for about 20% of the sample.

In the case of this clonotype: Its cognate antigen has yet to be identified. This may be a read error, as it is one base from a much larger clone.

All patients had node-negative disease on CT and PET/CT, and none had a history of other malignancies or had previously received chemotherapy or radiotherapy. At each of two time points, about 5.5 milliliters of peripheral venous blood were collected in EDTA tubes. PBMCs were isolated by Ficoll-Paque Plus density-gradient centrifugation. Immediately after collection, samples were stored at -80 degrees C until analysis. This receptor was obtained from a donor over 45 with non-small cell lung cancer. This receptor chain uses TRBV7-2 and TRBJ2-1, with no D gene named confidently. The material sequenced was PBMCs, taken before or after stereotactic body radiation therapy (not recorded which). CDR3 reads: CASSSPMGANEQFF. The DNA sequence is as follows: TGTGCCAGCAGCTCCCCGATGGGCGCCAATGAGCAGTTCTTC.